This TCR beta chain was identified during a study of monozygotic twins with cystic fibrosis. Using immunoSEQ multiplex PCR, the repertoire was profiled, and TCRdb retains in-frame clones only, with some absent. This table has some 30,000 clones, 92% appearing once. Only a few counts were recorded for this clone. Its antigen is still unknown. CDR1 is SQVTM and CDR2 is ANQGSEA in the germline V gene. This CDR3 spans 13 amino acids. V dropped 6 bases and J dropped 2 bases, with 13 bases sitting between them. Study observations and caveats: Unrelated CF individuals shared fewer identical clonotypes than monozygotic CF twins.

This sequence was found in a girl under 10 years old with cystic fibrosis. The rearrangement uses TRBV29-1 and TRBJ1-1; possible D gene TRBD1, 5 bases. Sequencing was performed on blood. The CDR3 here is CSVTAGYNTEAFF. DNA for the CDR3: TGCAGCGTAACCGCAGGGTACAACACTGAAGCTTTCTTT.